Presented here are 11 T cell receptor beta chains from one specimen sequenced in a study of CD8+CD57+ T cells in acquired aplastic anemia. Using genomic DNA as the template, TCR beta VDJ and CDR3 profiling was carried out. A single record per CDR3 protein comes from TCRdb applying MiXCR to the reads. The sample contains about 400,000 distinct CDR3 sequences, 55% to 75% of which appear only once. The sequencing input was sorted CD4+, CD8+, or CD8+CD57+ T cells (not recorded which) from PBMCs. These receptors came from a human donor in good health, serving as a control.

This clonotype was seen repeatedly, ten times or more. Here the CDR3 DNA reads TGTGCCAGCAGCTACGGGACAGGGATCACTGAAGCTTTCTTT. This codes for CASSYGTGITEAFF. This chain connects TRBV7-9 to TRBJ1-1, with 9 bases aligning to TRBD1. This CDR3 region has 14 residues. V shed 4 bases, J shed 4 bases, and the junction held 4 bases outside the gene matches. CDR1 and CDR2 from the germline V gene are SEHNR and FQNEAQ (reference sequence).

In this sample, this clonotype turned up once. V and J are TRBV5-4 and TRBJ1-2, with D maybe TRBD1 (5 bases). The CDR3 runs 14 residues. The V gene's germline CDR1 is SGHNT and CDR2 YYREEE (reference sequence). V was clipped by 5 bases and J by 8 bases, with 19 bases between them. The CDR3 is CASRRDADGGGYTF. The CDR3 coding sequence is TGTGCCAGCAGACGGGACGCGGATGGGGGGGGCTACACCTTC.

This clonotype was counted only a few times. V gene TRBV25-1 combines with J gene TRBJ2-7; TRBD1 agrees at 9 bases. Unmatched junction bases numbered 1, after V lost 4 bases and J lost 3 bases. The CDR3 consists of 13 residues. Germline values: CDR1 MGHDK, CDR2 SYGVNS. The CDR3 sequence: CASSGGQGYEQYF. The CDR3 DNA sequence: TGTGCCAGCAGTGGGGGACAGGGCTACGAGCAGTACTTC.

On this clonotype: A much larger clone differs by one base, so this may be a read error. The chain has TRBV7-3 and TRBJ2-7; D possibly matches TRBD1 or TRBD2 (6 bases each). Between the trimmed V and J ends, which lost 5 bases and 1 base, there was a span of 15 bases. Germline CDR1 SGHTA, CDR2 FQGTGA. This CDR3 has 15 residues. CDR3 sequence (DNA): TGTGCCAGCAGCGGCGGGGCAGGGGCATCCTACGAGCAGTACTTC. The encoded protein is CASSGGAGASYEQYF. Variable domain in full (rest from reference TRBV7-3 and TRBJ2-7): GAGVSQTPSNKVTEKGKYVELRCDPISGHTALYWYRQSLGQGPEFLIYFQGTGAADDSGLPNDRFFAVRPEGSVSTLKIQRTERGDSAVYLCASSGGAGASYEQYFGPGTRLTVT.

The CDR3 DNA sequence: TGTGCCAGCAGGAGAGAGGGGACTGGTGCTGGCTACACCTTC. Translated, it gives CASRREGTGAGYTF. The genes are TRBV5-6 and TRBJ1-2, with D perhaps TRBD1 (5 bases). Germline V lookup: CDR1 SGHDT, CDR2 YYEEEE. There are 14 residues in the CDR3. V was shortened by 5 bases and J by 7 bases, with 18 bases between the two germline ends.

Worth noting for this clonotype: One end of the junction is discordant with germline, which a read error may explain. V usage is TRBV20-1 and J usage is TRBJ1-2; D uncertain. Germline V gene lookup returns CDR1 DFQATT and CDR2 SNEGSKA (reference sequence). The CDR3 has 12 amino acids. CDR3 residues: CSARMGEGGNTF. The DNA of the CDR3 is TGCAGTGCTAGAATGGGAGAGGGTGGCAACACCTTC.

The CDR3 nucleotides read TGTGCCAGCAGCGTAGTTGGAGGCAACGAGCAGTACTTGTTTTTT. It specifies CASSVVGGNEQYLFF. The chain recombines TRBV9 with TRBJ2-2; D is perhaps TRBD2 (5 bases). This CDR3 has 15 amino acids. Germline lookup yields CDR1 SGDLS and CDR2 YYNGEE. V lost 0 bases and J lost 15, with 21 bases in between.

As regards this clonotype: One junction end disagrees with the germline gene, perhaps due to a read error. CDR3 in amino acids: CASSPGTVYNEQLF. CDR3 nucleotides: TGTGCCAGCAGCCCCGGGACAGTGTATAATGAGCAGCTCTTC. The V call is TRBV7-2, the J call TRBJ2-1, with 7 nucleotides matching TRBD1. Germline CDR1 SGHTA, CDR2 FQGNSA. There are 14 residues in the CDR3.

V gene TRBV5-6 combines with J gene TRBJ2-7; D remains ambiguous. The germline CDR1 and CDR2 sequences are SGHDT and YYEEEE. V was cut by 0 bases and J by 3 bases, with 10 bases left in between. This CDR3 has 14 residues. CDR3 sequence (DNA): TGTGCCAGCAGCTTGGGCCCGGTCGGCTACGAGCAGTACTTC. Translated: CASSLGPVGYEQYF.

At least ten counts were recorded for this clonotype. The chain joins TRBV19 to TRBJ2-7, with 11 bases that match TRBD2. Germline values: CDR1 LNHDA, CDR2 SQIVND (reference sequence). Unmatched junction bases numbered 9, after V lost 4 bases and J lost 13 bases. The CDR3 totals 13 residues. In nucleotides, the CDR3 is TGTGCCAGTAGTACTTTGCCTAGCGGGGGGAAATACTTC. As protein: CASSTLPSGGKYF. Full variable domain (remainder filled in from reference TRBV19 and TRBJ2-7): DGGITQSPKYLFRKEGQNVTLSCEQNLNHDAMYWYRQDPGQGLRLIYYSQIVNDFQKGDIAEGYSVSREKKESFPLTVTSAQKNPTAFYLCASSTLPSGGKYFGPGTRLTVT.

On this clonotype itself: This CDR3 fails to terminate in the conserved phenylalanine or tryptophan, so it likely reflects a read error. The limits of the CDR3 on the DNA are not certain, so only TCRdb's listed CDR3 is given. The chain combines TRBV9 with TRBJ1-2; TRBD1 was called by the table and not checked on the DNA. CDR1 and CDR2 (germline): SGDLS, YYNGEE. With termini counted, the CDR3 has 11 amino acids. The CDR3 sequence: CASSRQTGNRY.